The 24 T cell receptor beta chains in this list originate from one sample, sequenced in a study of T cell changes during pregnancy in multiple sclerosis. The method was immunoSEQ multiplex PCR; TCRdb's version includes in-frame clones alone and lacks a portion of them. The sample lists approximately 120,000 clones, 90% to 98% occurring once. The sample was peripheral blood, taken after pregnancy. These receptors were obtained from a female donor with multiple sclerosis, enrolled in a pregnancy study.

The CDR3 nucleotides are TGTGCCAGCAGTTTATCAACGACAGGAACCATTGAAGCTTTCTTT. Amino acids: CASSLSTTGTIEAFF. This sequence joins TRBV28 and TRBJ1-1, with D perhaps TRBD1 (6 bases). Germline V gives CDR1 MDHEN, CDR2 SYDVKM. Between the trimmed V and J ends, which lost 1 base and 7 bases, there was a span of 16 bases. The CDR3 extends over 15 amino acids.

The chain uses TRBV29-1 and TRBJ1-1; 7 bases align to TRBD1. This CDR3 is built from 12 residues. V was pared by 8 bases and J by 2 bases, with 5 bases of the junction left unmatched. Germline assignment: CDR1 SQVTM and CDR2 ANQGSEA. CDR3 amino acids: CSWWDSNTEAFF. As DNA, the CDR3 is TGCAGCTGGTGGGACAGTAACACTGAAGCTTTCTTT.

This sequence joins TRBV28 and TRBJ2-3; tentatively, D is TRBD2 (6 bases). This CDR3 is built from 14 residues. Trimming cost V 2 bases and J 1 base, with 7 bases left between them. The V gene's germline CDR1 is MDHEN and CDR2 SYDVKM. CDR3 protein: CASSLAGRTDTQYF. The CDR3 bases are TGTGCCAGCAGTTTAGCGGGACGCACAGATACGCAGTATTTT. Drawing the rest from reference TRBV28 and TRBJ2-3, the complete variable domain is DVKVTQSSRYLVKRTGEKVFLECVQDMDHENMFWYRQDPGLGLRLIYFSYDVKMKEKGDIPEGYSVSREKKERFSLILESASTNQTSMYLCASSLAGRTDTQYFGPGTRLTVL.

The V gene is TRBV28, the J gene TRBJ2-5; TRBD1 matches 9 bases. The CDR3 runs to 16 residues. The J segment lost 2 bases and the V segment lost 2 bases, leaving 6 bases of the junction unmatched. Germline CDR1 reads MDHEN; CDR2 reads SYDVKM. The CDR3 DNA reads as TGTGCCAGCAGTTTAAGGGGGACAGGGTTACAAGAGACCCAGTACTTC. Its protein is CASSLRGTGLQETQYF.

The CDR3 DNA reads as TGCGCCAGCAGCTCAGGGTTGCGGGGCCGTGATTTCAATGAAGCTTTCTTT. Protein product: CASSSGLRGRDFNEAFF. The chain employs TRBV5-1 and TRBJ1-1, with a possible D match to TRBD1 (5 bases). This CDR3 spans 17 amino acids. V was pared by 3 bases and J by 7 bases, with 25 bases between. The germline V gene has CDR1 SGHRS and CDR2 YFSETQ.

This clone occurred once. The chain links TRBV29-1 to TRBJ1-1; the D gene is possibly TRBD1 (5 bases). There are 13 residues in the CDR3. Trimming cost V 3 bases and J 3 bases, with 11 bases left between them. Germline CDR1 reads SQVTM; CDR2 reads ANQGSEA. This CDR3 is CSVDPAGYTEAFF. Written as DNA, the CDR3 is TGCAGCGTTGACCCCGCAGGGTACACTGAAGCTTTCTTT.

V usage is TRBV6-5 and J usage is TRBJ2-7, with 11 bases matching TRBD2. Trimming at V came to 4 bases and at J to 4 bases, leaving 3 bases not matched to a gene. The germline gives CDR1 MNHEY, CDR2 SVGAGI. The CDR3 has 14 amino acids. The CDR3 DNA is TGTGCCAGCAGTTTAAGACTAGCGGGATACGAGCAGTACTTC. Translated, it gives CASSLRLAGYEQYF.

This clone was picked up one time. The J gene is TRBJ2-7, the V gene TRBV4-2; 8 bases agree with TRBD1. From germline, CDR1 is LGHNA and CDR2 YNFKEQ. The trim removed 1 base at V and 2 bases at J, leaving 4 bases unmatched. The CDR3 loop spans 15 amino acids. The DNA for the CDR3 is TGTGCCAGCAGCCAAGGAGCAGGGGGCACCTACGAGCAGTACTTC. It codes for CASSQGAGGTYEQYF.

The V call is TRBV7-8, the J call TRBJ2-7; 7 positions agree with TRBD1. This CDR3 is 13 amino acids long. Trimming removed 5 bases from V and 2 bases from J; junction bases left unmatched: 3. Germline CDR1 is SGHVS and CDR2 is FQNEAQ. In DNA, the CDR3 is TGTGCCAGCAGCCAAGGGACAGCCTACGAGCAGTACTTC. It specifies CASSQGTAYEQYF.

This clone was counted once. The CDR3: CASSLWRGDEAFF. The CDR3 DNA is TGTGCCAGCAGTTTATGGCGGGGGGATGAAGCTTTCTTT. This chain connects TRBV28 to TRBJ1-1, with D possibly being TRBD1 (5 bases). V was shortened by 0 bases and J by 7 bases, with 9 bases between the two germline ends. The germline gives CDR1 MDHEN, CDR2 SYDVKM. CDR3 length: 13 residues.

The chain couples TRBV6-5 to TRBJ2-2; D is uncertain. CDR1 is MNHEY, CDR2 SVGAGI, per germline. Trimming removed 6 bases at V and 9 bases at J, with 11 bases between. The CDR3 runs to 12 residues. CDR3: CASSSNPRELFF. In DNA, the CDR3 is TGTGCCAGCAGCTCTAACCCCCGGGAGCTGTTTTTT.

The chain links TRBV5-1 to TRBJ1-2; maybe TRBD1 (6 bases). CDR3 length: 16 amino acids. Trimming removed 0 bases from V and 6 bases from J, with 18 bases in between. Germline CDR1 is SGHRS and CDR2 is YFSETQ. Here the CDR3 reads CASSLEGDPRRNGYTF. Written as DNA, the CDR3 is TGCGCCAGCAGCTTGGAGGGGGACCCTCGTCGGAATGGCTACACCTTC. Full variable domain (outside the CDR3, taken from reference TRBV5-1 and TRBJ1-2): KAGVTQTPRYLIKTRGQQVTLSCSPISGHRSVSWYQQTPGQGLQFLFEYFSETQRNKGNFPGRFSGRQFSNSRSEMNVSTLELGDSALYLCASSLEGDPRRNGYTFGSGTRLTVV.

This chain links TRBV27 with TRBJ1-2; D possibly corresponds to TRBD1 (6 bases). V was shortened by 2 bases and J by 4 bases, with 14 bases between the two germline ends. CDR3 size: 15 residues. The V gene's germline CDR1 is MNHEY and CDR2 SMNVEV (reference sequence). The CDR3 is CASSLRGHLPYGYTF. The CDR3 DNA reads as TGTGCCAGCAGTTTAAGGGGACACCTCCCCTATGGCTACACCTTC.

The V and J genes are TRBV9 and TRBJ1-4; D perhaps matches TRBD1 (6 bases). V dropped 5 bases and J dropped 0 bases, with 17 bases sitting between them. This CDR3 is built from 17 residues. Germline-derived CDR1 and CDR2 are SGDLS and YYNGEE. The CDR3 loop is CASRGGGGLATNEKLFF. The CDR3 bases are TGTGCCAGCAGGGGAGGGGGGGGGCTCGCAACTAATGAAAAACTGTTTTTT.

The chain links TRBV5-4 to TRBJ2-5, with D maybe TRBD2 (5 bases). CDR3 size: 13 residues. Germline V gene data show CDR1 as SGHNT and CDR2 as YYREEE (reference sequence). Trimming removed 6 bases from V and 5 bases from J, with 14 bases in between. For the CDR3, the DNA is TGTGCCAGCACCCCGGGGTTAATGGAGACCCAGTACTTC. Protein: CASTPGLMETQYF. The complete variable domain, with remaining parts taken from reference TRBV5-4 and TRBJ2-5, reads ETGVTQSPTHLIKTRGQQVTLRCSSQSGHNTVSWYQQALGQGPQFIFQYYREEENGRGNFPPRFSGLQFPNYSSELNVNALELDDSALYLCASTPGLMETQYFGPGTRLLVL.

The chain has TRBV7-8 and TRBJ2-1, with 12 nucleotides matching TRBD2. The trim removed 5 bases at V and 5 bases at J, leaving 10 bases unmatched. The V gene's germline CDR1 is SGHVS and CDR2 FQNEAQ. This CDR3 has 17 amino acids. The CDR3 reads CASSLRLAGDPDNEQFF. In DNA, the CDR3 is TGTGCCAGCAGCCTTAGACTAGCGGGAGATCCGGACAATGAGCAGTTCTTC.

This sequence joins TRBV18 and TRBJ2-3; the match to TRBD2 covers 7 bases. Trimming took 6 bases from V and 1 from J; bases not matched to a gene: 13. Germline V lookup: CDR1 KGHSH, CDR2 LQKENI. The CDR3 is made up of 17 amino acids. CDR3 bases: TGTGCCAGCTCGCTCAAGGTGGCGGGAGTTGGCACAGATACGCAGTATTTT. Its translation: CASSLKVAGVGTDTQYF.

V gene TRBV28 combines with J gene TRBJ1-1; 9 nucleotides match TRBD1. The CDR3 totals 15 residues. Trimming cost V 6 bases and J 5 bases; bases outside gene matches: 10. Germline CDR1 MDHEN, CDR2 SYDVKM. The chain's CDR3 is CASRPSGTGYTEAFF. The CDR3 region has the DNA TGTGCCAGCAGGCCCTCCGGGACAGGGTATACTGAAGCTTTCTTT.

The V call is TRBV27, the J call TRBJ2-7; 7 bases map to TRBD2. The CDR3 has 14 residues. Germline CDR1 and CDR2: MNHEY and SMNVEV (reference sequence). V trimming: 6 bases; J trimming: 2 bases; junction bases outside the gene matches: 7. Written as DNA, the CDR3 is TGTGCCAGCAGAGTACTAGCGCCAACCTACGAGCAGTACTTC. This sequence encodes CASRVLAPTYEQYF.

V and J are TRBV21-1 and TRBJ2-7; no check of the table's D call, TRBD1, against the DNA was made. TRBV21-1 is noted as a pseudogene. CDR3 size: 19 residues. The CDR3 sequence is CASSKGRARRDRSSYEQYF. CDR3 DNA: TGTGCCAGCAGCAAAGGGAGGGCCCGTCGGGACAGGAGCTCCTACGAGCAGTACTTC.

V is TRBV7-6 and J is TRBJ1-5, with D tentatively TRBD1 (5 bases). Germline loops: CDR1 SGHVS, CDR2 FNYEAQ. Trimming removed 1 base from V and 1 base from J, with 8 bases in between. CDR3 length: 15 amino acids. The CDR3 loop reads CASSLGSGSNQPQHF. DNA for the CDR3: TGTGCCAGCAGCTTAGGTTCAGGGAGCAATCAGCCCCAGCATTTT.

This chain uses TRBV27 with TRBJ2-7; the D gene is possibly TRBD1 (6 bases). The CDR3 totals 14 residues. Trimming shortened V by 5 bases and J by 3 bases, and 14 bases separated the two germline ends. Germline-derived CDR1 and CDR2 are MNHEY and SMNVEV (reference sequence). The CDR3 DNA reads TGTGCCAGCAGTACCCGGGACACCAACTACGAGCAGTACTTC. Protein sequence: CASSTRDTNYEQYF.

The chain carries TRBV2 and TRBJ2-3, with 12 bases that match TRBD2. This CDR3 is built from 13 residues. Germline CDR1 and CDR2: SNHLY and FYNNEI. V shed 10 bases and J 4 bases; nucleotides not matched to a gene: 3. In DNA, the CDR3 is TGTGCCAAAAGGACTAGCGGGGCAGATACGCAGTATTTT. As protein: CAKRTSGADTQYF.

The chain combines TRBV4-3 with TRBJ1-2; D uncertain. The CDR3 spans 15 residues. Germline V gene data show CDR1 as LGHNA and CDR2 as YSLEER. V shed 0 bases and J shed 8 bases, with 16 bases lying between them. CDR3 loop: CASSQDVTDWRGYTF. The CDR3 DNA sequence: TGCGCCAGCAGCCAAGATGTAACCGACTGGCGAGGCTACACCTTC.